The 27 T cell receptor beta chains given below trace back to one sample, sequenced in a study of T cells in Graves' hyperthyroidism and ophthalmopathy. Amplification of TCR beta CDR3 regions was performed using RNA transcripts as template. The HTBI primer set was used in a first-round RT-PCR of the TCR CDR3. Via MiXCR, TCRdb re-called the multiplex PCR reads, giving one row per CDR3 protein. The table shows hundreds of thousands of distinct CDR3 sequences, with roughly 14% occurring only once. Sample: blood. Receptor source: a man aged 18 to 30 with Graves' ophthalmopathy.

This clonotype was detected only a few times. The genes are TRBV3-1 and TRBJ1-6, with unresolved D. Per the germline V gene, CDR1 is LGHDT and CDR2 is YNNKEL (reference sequence). The CDR3 is made up of 16 amino acids. Trimming shortened V by 0 bases and J by 3 bases, and 9 bases separated the two germline ends. The CDR3 loop is CASSQDFRDYNSPLHF. The CDR3 DNA is TGTGCCAGCAGCCAAGATTTCCGGGACTATAATTCACCCCTCCACTTT. Supplemented by reference TRBV3-1 and TRBJ1-6, the full variable domain reads DTAVSQTPKYLVTQMGNDKSIKCEQNLGHDTMYWYKQDSKKFLKIMFSYNNKELIINETVPNRFSPKSPDKAHLNLHINSLELGDSAVYFCASSQDFRDYNSPLHFGNGTRLTVT.

This clonotype was seen ten or more times. The rearrangement uses TRBV11-2 and TRBJ2-3; TRBD2 agrees at 11 bases. CDR1 and CDR2 (germline): SGHAT, FQNNGV. Trimming removed 1 base from V and 3 bases from J; junction bases left unmatched: 9. The CDR3 runs to 18 residues. The CDR3 coding sequence is TGTGCCAGCAGCTTAGCCCTAAGGACTAGCGGGTCAACAGATACGCAGTATTTT. The encoded protein is CASSLALRTSGSTDTQYF. The full variable domain, with the rest looked up from reference TRBV11-2 and TRBJ2-3, is EAGVAQSPRYKIIEKRQSVAFWCNPISGHATLYWYQQILGQGPKLLIQFQNNGVVDDSQLPKDRFSAERLKGVDSTLKIQPAKLEDSAVYLCASSLALRTSGSTDTQYFGPGTRLTVL.

This clonotype was picked up a small number of times. The chain recombines TRBV6-5 with TRBJ1-1; TRBD1 matches at 9 bases. V was pared by 2 bases and J by 9 bases, with 4 bases of the junction left unmatched. In germline, CDR1 is MNHEY, CDR2 SVGAGI. This CDR3 is 13 amino acids long. CDR3 in amino acids: CASSYGQGLQAFF. In DNA form, the CDR3 reads TGTGCCAGCAGTTACGGACAGGGGCTCCAAGCTTTCTTT.

This clonotype has a count of ten or more. The chain joins TRBV20-1 to TRBJ1-6; D not resolved. Trimming stripped 3 bases from V and 7 bases from J, with 7 bases between. This CDR3 contains 12 residues. The V gene's germline CDR1 is DFQATT and CDR2 SNEGSKA (reference sequence). Here the CDR3 DNA reads TGCAGTGCTAGTTTCCCGAATTCACCCCTCCACTTT. As protein: CSASFPNSPLHF.

This clonotype was seen at least ten times. The V gene is TRBV9, the J gene TRBJ2-7, with TRBD1 as a possible D gene (5 bases). The length of the CDR3 is 14 residues. The V gene lost 0 bases and the J gene lost 2 bases, with 9 bases spanning the gap. The germline V gene encodes CDR1 SGDLS and CDR2 YYNGEE. CDR3 sequence reads: CASSVDLTAYEQYF. For the CDR3, the DNA is TGTGCCAGCAGCGTAGACCTGACAGCCTACGAGCAGTACTTC.

This chain joins TRBV15 and TRBJ2-1; 14 bases agree with TRBD2. Per the germline V gene, CDR1 is LNHNV and CDR2 is YYDKDF (reference sequence). The CDR3 totals 16 residues. Trimming took 0 bases from V and 10 from J; bases not matched to a gene: 5. CDR3 sequence (DNA): TGTGCCACCAGCAGAGACAAGACTAGCGGGAGGGGCGAGCAGTTCTTC. Protein: CATSRDKTSGRGEQFF.

There are many counts of this clonotype. The genes are TRBV6-1 and TRBJ1-2; a possible D gene is TRBD1 (5 bases). Germline CDR1 is MNHNS and CDR2 is SASEGT. The germline V and J ends were trimmed by 10 bases and 8 bases, with 20 bases remaining between them. The CDR3 has 13 amino acids. For the CDR3, the DNA is TGTGCCACCCCCCCGCCGGGACGCTTCGGCTACACCTTC. The encoded protein is CATPPPGRFGYTF.

DNA of the CDR3: TGTGCCAGCAGTGAAGATGCGGGGCGCTCCTACAATGAGCAGTTCTTC. Its translation: CASSEDAGRSYNEQFF. The chain couples TRBV6-1 to TRBJ2-1, with D perhaps matching TRBD2 (6 bases). In germline, CDR1 is MNHNS, CDR2 SASEGT. The germline V and J ends were trimmed by 1 base and 0 bases, with 10 bases remaining between them. The CDR3 is 16 residues long.

In its sample, this clonotype was seen many times. The CDR3 here is CASSLVGSPGNEQFF. DNA of the CDR3: TGCGCCAGCAGCTTGGTTGGGAGCCCCGGGAATGAGCAGTTCTTC. The chain links TRBV5-1 to TRBJ2-1, with a tentative D call TRBD2 (5 bases). There are 15 residues in the CDR3. CDR1 and CDR2 (germline): SGHRS, YFSETQ. With 0 bases removed from V and 7 bases from J, the gap between germline ends came to 14 bases.

This clonotype was counted between two and nine times. The V gene is TRBV4-1, the J gene TRBJ2-2, with 10 bases aligning to TRBD2. Looked up from germline, CDR1 is MGHRA and CDR2 is YSYEKL. CDR3 length equals 15 residues. J lost 8 bases, V lost 4 bases, and 7 bases had no gene match. As DNA, the CDR3 is TGCGCCAGCAGCCCTCGGACTAGCGGACCTGGGGAGCTGTTTTTT. It encodes CASSPRTSGPGELFF.

The chain employs TRBV7-8 and TRBJ2-3, with TRBD2 matching over 15 bases. CDR3 length: 21 amino acids. After removal of 3 bases from V and 4 bases from J, the junction contained 17 bases not matched to a gene. The germline CDR1 and CDR2 sequences are SGHVS and FQNEAQ. The CDR3 sequence: CASSFRTSGGADPSDSDTQYF. The CDR3 region has the DNA TGTGCCAGCAGCTTCAGGACTAGCGGGGGGGCCGATCCATCGGATTCAGATACGCAGTATTTT. The whole variable domain, filled in from reference TRBV7-8 and TRBJ2-3, reads GAGVSQSPRYKVAKRGQDVALRCDPISGHVSLFWYQQALGQGPEFLTYFQNEAQLDKSGLPSDRFFAERPEGSVSTLKIQRTQQEDSAVYLCASSFRTSGGADPSDSDTQYFGPGTRLTVL.

The table lists this clonotype with many counts. This sequence joins TRBV18 and TRBJ1-2; D ambiguous. Germline CDR1 and CDR2: KGHSH and LQKENI. The CDR3 runs to 12 residues. Trimming removed 1 base at V and 7 bases at J, with 7 bases between. The CDR3 here is CASSPLQSGYTF. The CDR3 coding sequence is TGTGCCAGCTCACCACTACAGAGTGGCTACACCTTC. Combining the CDR3 with reference TRBV18 and TRBJ1-2 gives the whole variable domain NAGVMQNPRHLVRRRGQEARLRCSPMKGHSHVYWYRQLPEEGLKFMVYLQKENIIDESGMPKERFSAEFPKEGPSILRIQQVVRGDSAAYFCASSPLQSGYTFGSGTRLTVV.

This clonotype was picked up many times. The rearrangement uses TRBV5-1 and TRBJ1-1, with a possible D match to TRBD1 (6 bases). The V end was cut by 0 bases, the J end by 4 bases, with 13 bases between. The CDR3 loop spans 15 amino acids. Germline CDR1 is SGHRS and CDR2 is YFSETQ. CDR3 sequence (DNA): TGCGCCAGCAGCTTGGTTGGGGGGCGAAGCACTGAAGCTTTCTTT. It yields the protein CASSLVGGRSTEAFF. The full variable domain, with the rest looked up from reference TRBV5-1 and TRBJ1-1, is KAGVTQTPRYLIKTRGQQVTLSCSPISGHRSVSWYQQTPGQGLQFLFEYFSETQRNKGNFPGRFSGRQFSNSRSEMNVSTLELGDSALYLCASSLVGGRSTEAFFGQGTRLTVV.

There are many counts of this clonotype. This rearrangement joins TRBV6-1 to TRBJ2-7, with D unclear. Germline CDR1 and CDR2: MNHNS and SASEGT. V lost 2 bases to trimming and J lost 7 bases, with 15 bases between them. This CDR3 spans 14 amino acids. This CDR3 is CASSETDFTLEQYF. The CDR3 bases are TGTGCCAGCAGTGAAACTGACTTCACCCTAGAGCAGTACTTC.

This rearrangement joins TRBV6-8 to TRBJ1-2, with D tentatively TRBD1 (5 bases). The CDR3 runs 14 residues. Germline V gives CDR1 MNHGY, CDR2 SAAAGT. V shed 4 bases and J shed 2 bases, with 11 bases lying between them. CDR3 nucleotides: TGTGCCAGCAGTTCCAACAGGACCAACTATGGCTACACCTTC. Translation gives CASSSNRTNYGYTF.

This clonotype appeared many times. This chain links TRBV2 with TRBJ1-1, with D possibly matching TRBD1 (5 bases). The V gene's germline CDR1 is SNHLY and CDR2 FYNNEI. The V end was cut by 2 bases, the J end by 5 bases, with 21 bases between. The CDR3 sequence is 17 residues long. This CDR3 reads CASSERGVRTLRTEAFF. The CDR3 nucleotides read TGTGCCAGCAGTGAAAGAGGGGTCCGGACGTTGAGGACTGAAGCTTTCTTT.

This clonotype was seen a few times. The chain couples TRBV20-1 to TRBJ1-4; maybe TRBD1 (6 bases). With 5 bases removed from V and 5 bases from J, the gap between germline ends came to 9 bases. The CDR3 consists of 12 residues. CDR1 DFQATT and CDR2 SNEGSKA come from the germline V gene (reference sequence). As DNA, the CDR3 is TGCAGTGCTGAAGGACAGAATGAAAAACTGTTTTTT. It encodes CSAEGQNEKLFF.

The chain is built from TRBV19 and TRBJ1-2; possibly TRBD1 for D (5 bases). Looked up from germline, CDR1 is LNHDA and CDR2 is SQIVND (reference sequence). CDR3 length equals 15 residues. Trimming removed 7 bases at V and 4 bases at J, with 19 bases between. CDR3 amino acids: CASTNTDTGGYGYTF. The CDR3 bases are TGTGCCAGTACAAATACGGACACGGGGGGCTATGGCTACACCTTC.

This clonotype was seen only a few times. This chain joins TRBV6-1 and TRBJ2-7, with D possibly being TRBD1 (6 bases). V lost 6 bases and J 0 bases, leaving 9 bases between the germline ends. Germline CDR1 MNHNS, CDR2 SASEGT. CDR3 size: 13 residues. CDR3 coding DNA: TGTGCCAGCAGACAGGGAACCTCCTACGAGCAGTACTTC. Protein product: CASRQGTSYEQYF.

This clonotype was counted many times. J is TRBJ1-2 and V is TRBV7-9; D unclear. The ends were cut back, 3 bases at V and 2 bases at J, with 7 bases in the middle. This CDR3 spans 13 amino acids. Germline loops: CDR1 SEHNR, CDR2 FQNEAQ (reference sequence). CDR3 nucleotides: TGTGCCAGCAGCTTTTTACAGAACTATGGCTACACCTTC. It is translated as CASSFLQNYGYTF.

Ten or more counts support this clonotype. V and J are TRBV29-1 and TRBJ2-7; D possibly corresponds to TRBD2 (5 bases). The CDR3 is made up of 13 amino acids. Germline CDR1 SQVTM, CDR2 ANQGSEA. The V gene lost 2 bases and the J gene lost 0 bases, with 8 bases spanning the gap. For the CDR3, the DNA is TGCAGCGTTGAACTAGCCAACTCCTACGAGCAGTACTTC. Its translation: CSVELANSYEQYF.

This clonotype has a count of ten or more. The V and J genes are TRBV7-3 and TRBJ2-2; no firm D call. This CDR3 contains 12 residues. Germline V CDR1 and CDR2: SGHTA, FQGTGA. The germline V and J ends were trimmed by 8 bases and 0 bases, with 4 bases remaining between them. The CDR3 spells CASSPNTGELFF. The CDR3 DNA sequence: TGTGCCAGCTCACCGAACACCGGGGAGCTGTTTTTT.

This rearrangement joins TRBV12-3 or TRBV12-4 to TRBJ2-2, with D possibly matching TRBD1 (6 bases). CDR3 length: 14 residues. V was shortened by 4 bases and J by 4 bases, with 10 bases between the two germline ends. The CDR3 bases are TGTGCCAGCAGTTCGCAGGGGCTCACCGGGGAGCTGTTTTTT. Protein: CASSSQGLTGELFF.

Points on this clonotype: This may arise from a read error, as a much more abundant clone is one base away. The V gene is TRBV11-2, the J gene TRBJ1-3; D unclear. The length of the CDR3 is 12 residues. Looked up from germline, CDR1 is SGHAT and CDR2 is FQNNGV. This CDR3 reads CASSSSGNTTYF. In DNA, the CDR3 is TGTGCCAGCAGCTCCTCTGGAAACACCACATATTTT.

The table lists this clonotype with many counts. This chain joins TRBV3-1 and TRBJ1-1; D perhaps matches TRBD1 (5 bases). This CDR3 is built from 15 residues. The germline CDR1 and CDR2 sequences are LGHDT and YNNKEL (reference sequence). V was trimmed by 4 bases and J by 8 bases, leaving 20 bases between them. The CDR3 sequence: CASSPDAGPSFEAFF. The CDR3 DNA is TGTGCCAGCAGCCCAGATGCAGGGCCGTCCTTCGAAGCTTTCTTT.

DNA of the CDR3: TGTGCCAGCGGCCTATTACGTGGCGAATCTCAGCCCCAGCATTTT. This translates into CASGLLRGESQPQHF. The V and J genes are TRBV6-1 and TRBJ1-5, with D hard to call. V was pared by 8 bases and J by 6 bases, with 20 bases between. CDR1 is MNHNS and CDR2 is SASEGT in the germline V gene. The CDR3 is 15 amino acids.

Note on this clonotype: With a much larger clone just one base away, this may be a read error. The chain joins TRBV6-1 to TRBJ2-3; D is unclear. The CDR3 covers 13 residues. In germline, CDR1 is MNHNS, CDR2 SASEGT. CDR3 protein: CASSDGLTDTRYF. CDR3 nucleotide sequence: TGTGCCAGCAGTGACGGGCTAACAGATACGCGGTATTTT.